These 30 T cell receptor beta chains came from one sample sequenced in a study of glioma-infiltrating T cells. The iRepertoire nested amplicon-rescue multiplex PCR amplified TCR alpha and beta CDR3s from RNA. TCRdb re-called the multiplex PCR reads through MiXCR, storing one row per CDR3 protein. The sample includes 300,000 to 450,000 distinct CDR3 sequences, approximately 42% of them seen just once. The sequencing sample was made of glioma tissue, nonneoplastic brain tissue, or PBMCs (not recorded which). The receptor source for this set is a human donor with low-grade glioma or glioblastoma, undergoing nonglioma brain surgery, or in good health (not recorded which).

This chain joins TRBV6-1 and TRBJ2-7; no definite D call. The germline V gene encodes CDR1 MNHNS and CDR2 SASEGT. CDR3 size: 14 residues. V was cut by 6 bases and J by 5 bases, with 17 bases left in between. As DNA, the CDR3 is TGTGCCAGCAGGACGAGTGGATCCTACAACGAGCAGTACTTC. Its protein product is CASRTSGSYNEQYF.

As concerns this clonotype: An end of the junction does not agree with germline; a read error may underlie this. J is TRBJ2-2 and V is TRBV6-2 or TRBV6-3; the D gene is possibly TRBD2 (6 bases). The CDR3 is 13 amino acids. Germline lookup yields CDR1 MNHEY and CDR2 SVGEGT. Written as DNA, the CDR3 is TGTGCTAGCAGTTACAGAGCGGGCGGGGAGCTGGTTTTT. Its translation: CASSYRAGGELVF.

This clonotype occurred many times. The CDR3 region has the DNA TGTGCCAGCGCCTTTGCCAGGGCCGGGAGCACAGATACGCAGTATTTT. Protein product: CASAFARAGSTDTQYF. V gene TRBV28 combines with J gene TRBJ2-3; a possible D gene is TRBD1 (5 bases). This CDR3 comprises 16 residues. The V end was cut by 8 bases, the J end by 0 bases, with 18 bases between. Per the germline V gene, CDR1 is MDHEN and CDR2 is SYDVKM.

This clonotype was seen many times. The rearrangement links TRBV28 to TRBJ2-5; D gene unclear. Germline V gives CDR1 MDHEN, CDR2 SYDVKM. The CDR3 loop spans 13 amino acids. Trimming stripped 4 bases from V and 1 base from J, with 7 bases between. The CDR3 loop reads CASSSPPQETQYF. The CDR3 DNA reads TGTGCCAGCAGTTCCCCTCCCCAAGAGACCCAGTACTTC.

Only one count was recorded for this clonotype. Relative to the germline gene, one junction end is altered; a read error may explain this. The V gene is TRBV28, the J gene TRBJ2-1, with 8 nucleotides matching TRBD1. The CDR3 totals 15 residues. The germline V gene has CDR1 MDHEN and CDR2 SYDVKM. The CDR3 sequence: CDSSAGQGLWNEQFF. DNA of the CDR3: TGTGACAGCAGTGCTGGACAGGGCCTTTGGAATGAGCAGTTCTTC. The variable domain in full, completed from reference TRBV28 and TRBJ2-1, reads DVKVTQSSRYLVKRTGEKVFLECVQDMDHENMFWYRQDPGLGLRLIYFSYDVKMKEKGDIPEGYSVSREKKERFSLILESASTNQTSMYLCDSSAGQGLWNEQFFGPGTRLTVL.

The rearrangement links TRBV19 to TRBJ1-1, with TRBD1 matching over 9 bases. CDR3 size: 14 residues. V was pared by 8 bases and J by 5 bases, with 9 bases of the junction left unmatched. Germline-derived CDR1 and CDR2 are LNHDA and SQIVND (reference sequence). CDR3 in amino acids: CASSATGGGTEAFF. CDR3 bases: TGTGCCAGTTCAGCGACAGGGGGAGGGACTGAAGCTTTCTTT.

Worth noting for this clonotype: This may arise from a read error, as a much more abundant clone is one base away. This chain links TRBV15 with TRBJ1-3; D gene unclear. This CDR3 has 16 residues. CDR1 and CDR2 from the germline V gene are LNHNV and YYDKDF (reference sequence). V was trimmed by 5 bases and J by 0 bases, leaving 14 bases between them. The CDR3 protein is CATSGAGQASGNTIYF. The CDR3 nucleotides are TGTGCCACCAGCGGAGCCGGGCAGGCCTCTGGAAACACCATATATTTT.

This clonotype was detected a few times. This chain links TRBV5-1 with TRBJ2-1; TRBD2 agrees at 8 bases. This CDR3 has 14 amino acids. V gave up 5 bases and J gave up 5 bases; unmatched junction bases: 6. In germline, CDR1 is SGHRS, CDR2 YFSETQ. The CDR3 DNA follows: TGCGCCAGCAGTTGGCGGGAGGAGAACAATGAGCAGTTCTTC. Encoded protein: CASSWREENNEQFF. The whole variable domain, remainder taken from reference TRBV5-1 and TRBJ2-1, is KAGVTQTPRYLIKTRGQQVTLSCSPISGHRSVSWYQQTPGQGLQFLFEYFSETQRNKGNFPGRFSGRQFSNSRSEMNVSTLELGDSALYLCASSWREENNEQFFGPGTRLTVL.

This clonotype was seen at least ten times. The V gene is TRBV7-8, the J gene TRBJ1-4; possibly TRBD1 for D (5 bases). In germline, CDR1 is SGHVS, CDR2 FQNEAQ. Trimming removed 1 base from V and 4 bases from J, with 7 bases in between. This CDR3 contains 14 residues. CDR3 loop: CASSLGGGNEKLFF. The CDR3 DNA reads as TGTGCCAGCAGCTTAGGGGGGGGTAATGAAAAACTGTTTTTT.

This clonotype was recorded at least ten times. The V gene is TRBV27, the J gene TRBJ2-1; a possible D gene is TRBD2 (5 bases). Trimming shortened V by 6 bases and J by 0 bases, and 9 bases separated the two germline ends. In germline, CDR1 is MNHEY, CDR2 SMNVEV (reference sequence). This CDR3 has 14 residues. The CDR3 nucleotides read TGTGCCAGCAGAGTACTAGGCTCCTACAATGAGCAGTTCTTC. It encodes CASRVLGSYNEQFF.

This clonotype was seen at least ten times. The chain is built from TRBV6-1 and TRBJ2-5; 12 bases match TRBD1. Germline CDR1 is MNHNS and CDR2 is SASEGT. This CDR3 contains 17 residues. After removal of 5 bases from V and 6 bases from J, the junction contained 13 bases not matched to a gene. In nucleotides, the CDR3 is TGTGCCAGCAGTTCCAACATCCGGGACAGGGGGCAGAAGACCCAGTACTTC. This sequence encodes CASSSNIRDRGQKTQYF.

Comment on this clonotype: A read error is possible here, since a much larger clone lies one base away. The V call is TRBV7-2, the J call TRBJ1-1, with 7 bases matching TRBD1. V trimming: 5 bases; J trimming: 5 bases; junction bases outside the gene matches: 11. CDR3 length: 15 residues. Germline V gene sequence: CDR1 SGHTA, CDR2 FQGNSA. In DNA form, the CDR3 reads TGTGCCAGCAGCACTTACAGGGGCGCGAGGACTGAAGCTTTCTTT. It translates to CASSTYRGARTEAFF.

About this clonotype: Being one base from a much bigger clone, this may be a read error. The rearrangement links TRBV27 to TRBJ2-1; 9 nucleotides align to TRBD2. The CDR3 consists of 15 residues. Germline lookup yields CDR1 MNHEY and CDR2 SMNVEV (reference sequence). The CDR3 protein is CAIRRAGGAYYEQFF. The DNA for the CDR3 is TGTGCCATTCGGCGGGCGGGAGGGGCCTACTATGAGCAGTTCTTC.

This CDR3 reads CASSRLAGGFF. In DNA, the CDR3 is TGTGCCAGCAGTAGACTAGCGGGAGGATTCTTC. V gene TRBV2 combines with J gene TRBJ2-1; 13 positions agree with TRBD2. Germline V CDR1 and CDR2: SNHLY, FYNNEI. Trimming took 5 bases from V and 16 from J; bases not matched to a gene: 2. The CDR3 is 11 residues long.

V and J are TRBV6-1 and TRBJ2-3; TRBD2 matches at 9 bases. Germline V CDR1 and CDR2: MNHNS, SASEGT. This CDR3 has 16 residues. V shed 6 bases, J shed 5 bases, and the junction held 12 bases outside the gene matches. CDR3 coding DNA: TGTGCCAGCAGCTGGTGGATTAGCGGGAGTAAAGATACGCAGTATTTT. Translating gives CASSWWISGSKDTQYF.

The chain combines TRBV7-9 with TRBJ2-3; 7 bases line up with TRBD2. The J segment lost 1 base and the V segment lost 5 bases, leaving 21 bases of the junction unmatched. CDR1 is SEHNR and CDR2 is FQNEAQ in the germline V gene (reference sequence). The CDR3 totals 20 residues. CDR3: CASSRYGGSAETGRTDTQYF. CDR3 DNA sequence: TGTGCCAGCAGCCGATACGGGGGGTCCGCAGAGACGGGACGCACAGATACGCAGTATTTT.

This clonotype was detected ten times or more. The chain has TRBV28 and TRBJ2-7, with D possibly called TRBD1 or TRBD2 (5 bases each). The CDR3 extends over 14 amino acids. Germline V CDR1 and CDR2: MDHEN, SYDVKM. The ends were cut back, 3 bases at V and 1 base at J, with 10 bases in the middle. The CDR3 protein is CASSFWGRSYEQYF. The CDR3 DNA sequence: TGTGCCAGCAGTTTTTGGGGACGATCCTACGAGCAGTACTTC.

This clonotype turned up a few times. This rearrangement joins TRBV7-2 to TRBJ2-3; TRBD2 matches at 9 bases. This CDR3 has 15 residues. The ends lost 5 bases at V and 7 bases at J; junction bases unmatched: 10. From germline, CDR1 is SGHTA and CDR2 FQGNSA. CDR3 residues: CASSPGALAGHTQYF. DNA for the CDR3: TGTGCCAGCAGCCCTGGGGCACTAGCGGGCCATACGCAGTATTTT. The complete variable domain, with remaining parts taken from reference TRBV7-2 and TRBJ2-3, reads GAGVSQSPSNKVTEKGKDVELRCDPISGHTALYWYRQSLGQGLEFLIYFQGNSAPDKSGLPSDRFSAERTGGSVSTLTIQRTQQEDSAVYLCASSPGALAGHTQYFGPGTRLTVL.

This clonotype was seen a single time. At one of its ends the junction is not consistent with the germline gene, which may arise from a read error. The J gene is TRBJ2-5, the V gene TRBV5-6; no clear D. The CDR3 extends over 13 amino acids. Germline V gene sequence: CDR1 SGHDT, CDR2 YYEEEE. This chain's CDR3 is CASSLYDQETQYF. The CDR3 DNA reads as TGTGCCAGCAGCTTATACGACCAGGAGACCCAGTACTTC.

This clonotype occurred a few times. J is TRBJ2-1 and V is TRBV5-1; D is possibly TRBD2 (5 bases). V was trimmed by 4 bases and J by 8 bases, leaving 13 bases between them. The CDR3 has 13 amino acids. Germline lookup yields CDR1 SGHRS and CDR2 YFSETQ. CDR3 DNA sequence: TGCGCCAGCAGCCATTCTAGCATCGATGAGCAGTTCTTC. It codes for CASSHSSIDEQFF.

This clonotype has at least ten counts. V is TRBV28 and J is TRBJ1-2, with D unresolved. CDR3 size: 11 residues. CDR1 and CDR2 from the germline V gene are MDHEN and SYDVKM. V lost 6 bases and J lost 6, with 8 bases in between. DNA for the CDR3: TGTGCCAGCAGGCAAAGAAATGGCTACACCTTC. It specifies CASRQRNGYTF.

This clonotype was counted a few times. The chain combines TRBV12-3 or TRBV12-4 with TRBJ2-7; D call uncertain. The germline V and J ends were trimmed by 6 bases and 2 bases, with 17 bases remaining between them. The length of the CDR3 is 15 residues. For the CDR3, the DNA is TGTGCCAGCAGCCCGATTTATGACCCTACCTACGAGCAGTACTTC. This codes for CASSPIYDPTYEQYF.

This clonotype was found many times. The genes are TRBV15 and TRBJ2-7, with D tentatively TRBD1 or TRBD2 (6 bases each). V lost 0 bases and J lost 5, with 14 bases in between. The CDR3 spans 15 residues. The germline gives CDR1 LNHNV, CDR2 YYDKDF (reference sequence). CDR3 amino acids: CATSREYRVADEQYF. DNA of the CDR3: TGTGCCACCAGCAGAGAATACAGGGTAGCGGACGAGCAGTACTTC.

This chain connects TRBV20-1 to TRBJ2-3, with D unclear. The CDR3 consists of 11 residues. V lost 5 bases, J lost 7 bases, and 10 bases lay in between. The germline V gene has CDR1 DFQATT and CDR2 SNEGSKA (reference sequence). CDR3 in DNA: TGCAGTGCTTCTGAATCGAATACGCAGTATTTT. It specifies CSASESNTQYF.

Notes on this clonotype: A junction boundary mismatches the germline segment, possibly from a read error. The chain uses TRBV6-2 or TRBV6-3 and TRBJ2-5; 9 nucleotides agree with TRBD2. Germline CDR1 MNHEY, CDR2 SVGEGT. CDR3 size: 15 residues. The CDR3 DNA reads TGTGCCAGCAGTTCAACTAGCGGGCCTCAAGAGGCCCAGTACTTC. Translated, it gives CASSSTSGPQEAQYF.

This clonotype has a handful of counts. This chain uses TRBV7-3 with TRBJ1-2, with a weak D call TRBD1 (6 bases). V dropped 5 bases and J dropped 3 bases, with 16 bases sitting between them. Germline CDR1 reads SGHTA; CDR2 reads FQGTGA. There are 15 residues in the CDR3. CDR3 region: CASSPTGGAYYGYTF. DNA for the CDR3: TGTGCCAGCAGCCCCACGGGGGGCGCCTACTATGGCTACACCTTC.

On this clonotype itself: A much bigger clone sits one base away, suggesting this may be a read error. The genes are TRBV28 and TRBJ2-1; 11 nucleotides line up with TRBD1. The V and J ends lost 7 bases and 10 bases, in that order; junction bases with no gene match: 9. CDR3 size: 14 residues. Per the germline V gene, CDR1 is MDHEN and CDR2 is SYDVKM. The CDR3, as DNA: TGTGCCAGCAACCTCCGGGACAGGGGGGGAGAGCAGTTCTTC. Protein product: CASNLRDRGGEQFF. The full variable domain, completed using reference TRBV28 and TRBJ2-1, is DVKVTQSSRYLVKRTGEKVFLECVQDMDHENMFWYRQDPGLGLRLIYFSYDVKMKEKGDIPEGYSVSREKKERFSLILESASTNQTSMYLCASNLRDRGGEQFFGPGTRLTVL.

The sample holds one count of this clonotype. This sequence may be a read error, since a much larger clone differs from it by one base. The chain couples TRBV20-1 to TRBJ2-5; D may be TRBD2 (6 bases). This CDR3 is 15 amino acids long. The germline gives CDR1 DFQATT, CDR2 SNEGSKA (reference sequence). Trimming cost V 8 bases and J 2 bases, with 21 bases left between them. CDR3 sequence: CSSRLSSGLQETQYF. The DNA of the CDR3 is TGCAGTTCCCGTCTGAGTAGCGGACTGCAAGAGACCCAGTACTTC.

A few counts support this clonotype. The chain has TRBV28 and TRBJ2-7, with a possible D match to TRBD2 (7 bases). The CDR3 spans 16 residues. CDR1 and CDR2 (germline): MDHEN, SYDVKM. Trimming left V 3 bases short and J 1 base short, with 16 bases between. This CDR3 reads CASSFWGGPGSYEQYF. CDR3 nucleotides: TGTGCCAGCAGTTTCTGGGGGGGCCCAGGTTCCTACGAGCAGTACTTC.

The chain carries TRBV7-6 and TRBJ1-1; the D is unclear. CDR1 is SGHVS and CDR2 is FNYEAQ in the germline V gene. The CDR3 runs 16 residues. Trimming left V 1 base short and J 1 base short, with 13 bases between. The CDR3 spells CASSLEAGFPNTEAFF. Here the CDR3 DNA reads TGTGCCAGCAGCTTAGAGGCGGGTTTTCCGAACACTGAAGCTTTCTTT.